The T cell receptor (beta chain) described here comes from a study of identical twins. TCRdb fed the 5' RACE reads into MiXCR, producing one record per CDR3 protein. The data contain around 570,000 distinct CDR3 sequences, 9.6% of them singletons. Germline assignment: CDR1 MDHEN and CDR2 SYDVKM. The CDR3 is 15 amino acids. V was pared by 5 bases and J by 5 bases, with 9 bases of the junction left unmatched. This clonotype was counted a few times. The data were also submitted as part of a second study, on yellow fever vaccine responses in identical twins. That study reports: The T cell response to vaccination in identical twins was reportedly partly convergent and partly personalized.

The sequencing input was PBMCs. V is TRBV28 and J is TRBJ2-7; 10 bases align to TRBD1. The TCR sequence derives from a woman aged 18-29 years in good health. CDR3 in amino acids: CASSPTDRGSDEQYF. The DNA for the CDR3 is TGTGCCAGCAGTCCCACGGACAGGGGGTCCGACGAGCAGTACTTC.